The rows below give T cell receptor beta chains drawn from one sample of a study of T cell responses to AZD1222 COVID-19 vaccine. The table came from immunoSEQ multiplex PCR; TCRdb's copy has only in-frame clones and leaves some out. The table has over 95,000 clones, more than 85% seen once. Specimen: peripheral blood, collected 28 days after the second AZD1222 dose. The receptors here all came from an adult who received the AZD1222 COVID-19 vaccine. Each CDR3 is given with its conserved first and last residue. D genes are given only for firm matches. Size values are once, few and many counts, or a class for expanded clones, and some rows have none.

CASSSPTLANYGYTF,TGTGCCAGCAGTTCCCCGACACTAGCTAACTATGGCTACACCTTC,TRBJ1-2,few,TRBV6-6,-
CASSLEDSRNSPLHF,TGCGCCAGCAGCTTGGAGGACAGTAGGAATTCACCCCTCCACTTT,TRBJ1-6,-,TRBV5-1,-
CASSYKKSLGTDTQYF,TGTGCCAGCAGTTACAAGAAGTCCTTAGGCACAGATACGCAGTATTTT,TRBJ2-3,-,TRBV6-2/TRBV6-3,-
CASSQQGRGNTEAFF,TGTGCCAGCAGTCAACAGGGGAGAGGAAACACTGAAGCTTTCTTT,TRBJ1-1,-,TRBV6-5,TRBD1
CASSESGSYNEQFF,TGCGCCAGCAGTGAGTCGGGATCCTACAATGAGCAGTTCTTC,TRBJ2-1,-,TRBV10-1,-
CASFSRGGRRNTEAFF,TGTGCCAGCTTCTCTAGGGGGGGGCGGAGGAACACTGAAGCTTTCTTT,TRBJ1-1,-,TRBV7-2,-
CASRRTEYSNQPQHF,TGTGCCAGCCGCCGGACAGAATATAGCAATCAGCCCCAGCATTTT,TRBJ1-5,-,TRBV6-5,-
CASSWRQGSMNTEAFF,TGTGCCAGCAGTTGGCGACAGGGATCCATGAACACTGAAGCTTTCTTT,TRBJ1-1,medium-sized,TRBV28,TRBD1
CASSLAQGQGGTGELFF,TGCGCCAGCAGCTTGGCCCAAGGACAAGGAGGTACCGGGGAGCTGTTTTTT,TRBJ2-2,-,TRBV5-1,-
CASSFSETDTQYF,TGCGCCAGCAGCTTCTCCGAAACAGATACGCAGTATTTT,TRBJ2-3,-,TRBV5-1,-
CASSAGTGGEKLFF,TGCGCCAGCAGCGCCGGGACAGGAGGTGAAAAACTGTTTTTT,TRBJ1-4,-,TRBV5-1,TRBD1
CASSPGQSEPNQPQHF,TGTGCCAGCAGCCCGGGACAATCCGAGCCCAATCAGCCCCAGCATTTT,TRBJ1-5,once,TRBV7-8,-
CASSQSRVRNSPLHF,TGTGCCAGCAGCCAAAGCAGGGTGAGGAATTCACCCCTCCACTTT,TRBJ1-6,-,TRBV3-1/TRBV3-2,-
CASSPPGQGVGGGLFF,TGTGCCAGCAGCCCACCGGGACAGGGCGTTGGAGGGGGGCTGTTTTTT,TRBJ2-2,once,TRBV7-9,TRBD1
CASSLAAVSSTDTQYF,TGTGCCAGCAGCTTAGCTGCGGTTTCTAGCACAGATACGCAGTATTTT,TRBJ2-3,-,TRBV11-2,-
CASSSPPDTNGNQPQHF,TGTGCCAGTAGTTCCCCACCGGACACGAACGGGAATCAGCCCCAGCATTTT,TRBJ1-5,once,TRBV19,-
CAATGGGAKNTGELFF,TGTGCCGCCACCGGTGGCGGGGCTAAGAACACCGGGGAGCTGTTTTTT,TRBJ2-2,-,TRBV10-3,-
CASSPELVGSGANVLTF,TGTGCCAGCTCCCCGGAGTTGGTGGGCTCTGGGGCCAACGTCCTGACTTTC,TRBJ2-6,-,TRBV18,-
CASSEWAGGSGLAKNIQYF,TGTGCCAGCAGTGAATGGGCAGGGGGTAGCGGGCTAGCCAAAAACATTCAGTACTTC,TRBJ2-4,-,TRBV6-1,-
CASSESGRSSYNSPLHF,TGTGCCAGCAGTGAATCCGGCAGGAGCTCCTATAATTCACCCCTCCACTTT,TRBJ1-6,-,TRBV25-1,-
CASSDWTSRETQYF,TGTGCCAGCAGTGACTGGACGTCTCGAGAGACCCAGTACTTC,TRBJ2-5,-,TRBV2,-
CASSHRQGDTGELFF,TGTGCCAGCAGCCACCGACAGGGGGACACCGGGGAGCTGTTTTTT,TRBJ2-2,-,TRBV11-3,TRBD1
CASSPQGANQPQHF,TGTGCCAGCTCACCACAGGGGGCGAATCAGCCCCAGCATTTT,TRBJ1-5,once,TRBV18,TRBD1
CASSKQGGVGTQYF,TGTGCCAGCAGTAAGCAAGGGGGCGTGGGGACCCAGTACTTC,TRBJ2-5,-,TRBV27,TRBD1
CAIRGASGTYNEQFF,TGTGCCATCAGGGGGGCTTCTGGGACCTACAATGAGCAGTTCTTC,TRBJ2-1,-,TRBV10-3,-
CASSPSGSWADTQYF,TGTGCCAGCAGTCCTAGCGGGAGCTGGGCAGATACGCAGTATTTT,TRBJ2-3,-,TRBV2,TRBD2
CASSYLGGSSGNTIYF,TGTGCCAGCAGTTACCTAGGGGGGTCCTCTGGAAACACCATATATTTT,TRBJ1-3,-,TRBV6-5,-
CASSLGPDTQYF,TGTGCCAGCAGCCTCGGGCCAGATACGCAGTATTTT,TRBJ2-3,-,TRBV11-2,-
CASSLAGYEQYF,TGTGCCAGCAGCTTAGCGGGGTACGAGCAGTACTTC,TRBJ2-7,few,TRBV11-2,-